This TCR beta chain was sequenced in a study of blood T cell repertoires in COVID-19. At the level of the study: Acute and convalescent COVID-19 samples came from the United States, Italy and Spain. Sources were T cells, B-cell-depleted T cells, or PBMCs; the material itself was cDNA or gDNA.

J was trimmed by 8 bases and V by 6 bases; bases with no gene match: 8. This CDR3 spans 14 amino acids. Germline CDR1 SGHAT, CDR2 FQNNGV. In the original workflow: Scientists estimated how many nucleated cells there were by amplifying reference gene primers. Here immunoSEQ multiplex PCR was the method, and the copy in TCRdb shows in-frame clones only, minus some. Clone size and the V and J calls come from that table; the DNA yielded D and trimming. This table has a few hundred thousand clones, about nine tenths appearing once. The rearrangement links TRBV11-2 to TRBJ2-1; 9 bases map to TRBD1. Sequenced material: peripheral blood. This TCR was recovered from a man in his late teens or twenties with active or convalescent COVID-19. The chain's CDR3 is CASRRTGVEHEQFF. CDR3 in DNA: TGTGCCAGCAGGCGGACAGGGGTCGAGCATGAGCAGTTCTTC.